Below are 18 T cell receptor beta chains sequenced from a single sample in a study of shared clonotypes between healthy human individuals. Produced via immunoSEQ multiplex PCR; TCRdb's table is partial and in-frame only. This sample yields roughly 2 million clones, of which 85% to 95% are seen a single time; 0.1% to 0.15% belongs to the top ten. The sequenced material came from naive CD4+ T cells sorted from blood. Subset given: CD45RA+ positively selected. The receptor set was obtained from a man aged 18-30 years in good health.

This clone occurred once. The V gene is TRBV30, the J gene TRBJ2-1, with 8 bases lining up with TRBD2. V gave up 3 bases and J gave up 7 bases; unmatched junction bases: 2. CDR3 length equals 12 residues. Germline-derived CDR1 and CDR2 are GTSNPN and SVGIG (reference sequence). In DNA form, the CDR3 reads TGTGCCTGGAGACCTAGCGGGAATGAGCAGTTCTTC. Residues: CAWRPSGNEQFF. The variable domain in full, completed from reference TRBV30 and TRBJ2-1, reads SQTIHQWPATLVQPVGSPLSLECTVEGTSNPNLYWYRQAAGRGLQLLFYSVGIGQISSEVPQNLSASRPQDRQFILSSKKLLLSDSGFYLCAWRPSGNEQFFGPGTRLTVL.

The rearrangement joins TRBV5-6 to TRBJ2-7; D remains ambiguous. V was shortened by 4 bases and J by 1 base, with 18 bases between the two germline ends. The CDR3 contains 16 residues. Germline assignment: CDR1 SGHDT and CDR2 YYEEEE. CDR3 in DNA: TGTGCCAGCAGCCTGCCCCCCGGATCAGGATCCTACGAGCAGTACTTC. Translating it yields CASSLPPGSGSYEQYF.

The gene calls are TRBV5-4 and TRBJ2-7, with 10 nucleotides matching TRBD1. The CDR3 has 15 amino acids. Losses at the gene ends were 2 bases for V and 3 bases for J; bases not matched to a gene: 5. Per germline, CDR1 SGHNT and CDR2 YYREEE (reference sequence). The CDR3 loop is CASSFGQGGNYEQYF. For the CDR3, the DNA is TGTGCCAGCAGCTTTGGACAGGGGGGGAACTACGAGCAGTACTTC.

The CDR3 nucleotides read TGTGCCTGGACCTCAACAGGGTACGAGCAGTACTTC. Translation: CAWTSTGYEQYF. This rearrangement joins TRBV30 to TRBJ2-7, with D tentatively TRBD1 (6 bases). The CDR3 runs to 12 residues. Germline V gives CDR1 GTSNPN, CDR2 SVGIG (reference sequence). Trimming took off 4 bases at V and 4 bases at J, with 11 bases between the two ends.

V and J are TRBV4-3 and TRBJ1-1, with a possible D match to TRBD1 (5 bases). Trimming shortened V by 6 bases and J by 7 bases, and 18 bases separated the two germline ends. CDR1 and CDR2 from the germline V gene are LGHNA and YSLEER. The CDR3 consists of 14 residues. CDR3 nucleotide sequence: TGCGCCAGCAGTCACTCGGGAGGGAGGGGTGAAGCTTTCTTT. Its protein is CASSHSGGRGEAFF.

The chain couples TRBV4-1 to TRBJ2-3; D gene uncertain. CDR3 size: 16 residues. Trimming left V 0 bases short and J 1 base short, with 11 bases between. The germline gives CDR1 MGHRA, CDR2 YSYEKL. In DNA form, the CDR3 reads TGCGCCAGCAGCCAAGATGGCCGTATTCGCACAGATACGCAGTATTTT. Translating it yields CASSQDGRIRTDTQYF.

The CDR3 loop reads CASRPGLAGSYEQYF. The CDR3 DNA sequence: TGTGCCAGCAGACCCGGACTAGCGGGATCCTACGAGCAGTACTTC. This rearrangement joins TRBV11-2 to TRBJ2-7, with 12 bases aligning to TRBD2. V dropped 6 bases and J dropped 1; count of bases not matched to a gene: 4. The CDR3 extends over 15 amino acids. Germline CDR1 reads SGHAT; CDR2 reads FQNNGV.

The chain employs TRBV6-5 and TRBJ2-7, with D possibly being TRBD1 (6 bases). The CDR3 covers 14 residues. The V end was cut by 0 bases, the J end by 6 bases, with 12 bases between. From germline, CDR1 is MNHEY and CDR2 SVGAGI. The CDR3 is CASSYSTGSPEQYF. The CDR3 DNA reads as TGTGCCAGCAGTTACTCGACAGGTTCCCCCGAGCAGTACTTC.

This chain uses TRBV6-1 with TRBJ2-7; possibly TRBD2 for D (5 bases). The CDR3 contains 18 residues. Per germline, CDR1 MNHNS and CDR2 SASEGT. Trimming removed 2 bases from V and 6 bases from J, with 26 bases in between. CDR3 coding DNA: TGTGCCAGCAGTGAATCCCTACGTCAACTAGGACTTTATCTCGAGCAGTACTTC. It specifies CASSESLRQLGLYLEQYF.

This clone was counted a single time. This sequence joins TRBV7-2 and TRBJ1-2; D remains ambiguous. The CDR3 totals 16 residues. The germline gives CDR1 SGHTA, CDR2 FQGNSA. Trimming removed 2 bases from V and 4 bases from J, with 17 bases in between. The chain's CDR3 is CASSLSREGWSYGYTF. As DNA, the CDR3 is TGTGCCAGCAGCTTATCTCGCGAGGGCTGGAGCTATGGCTACACCTTC.

This clone was seen once. The V call is TRBV4-3, the J call TRBJ2-1, with a tentative D call TRBD1 (6 bases). V lost 2 bases and J lost 7, with 18 bases in between. The length of the CDR3 is 16 residues. Germline CDR1 and CDR2: LGHNA and YSLEER. Here the CDR3 reads CASSQQRQVVMNEQFF. The CDR3 nucleotides read TGCGCCAGCAGCCAACAACGACAGGTGGTAATGAATGAGCAGTTCTTC.

This clone was seen just once. The gene calls are TRBV14 and TRBJ1-2; 9 bases align to TRBD1. V was clipped by 5 bases and J by 6 bases; unmatched bases: 4. The CDR3 is 13 residues long. Germline assignment: CDR1 SGHDN and CDR2 FVKESK. The CDR3 reads CASSSRTGDGYTF. The CDR3 bases are TGTGCCAGCAGCTCCCGGACAGGGGATGGCTACACCTTC.

This rearrangement joins TRBV19 to TRBJ1-3; a weak D match, TRBD1 (5 bases). CDR1 is LNHDA and CDR2 is SQIVND in the germline V gene (reference sequence). This CDR3 spans 15 amino acids. Trimming removed 6 bases from V and 3 bases from J, with 15 bases in between. CDR3 DNA: TGTGCCAGTAGCACCCGGGACGGAGGTGGAAACACCATATATTTT. Translated: CASSTRDGGGNTIYF.

As for this clone: At the DNA level, this CDR3 is encoded by other sequences in the same sample as well. The chain recombines TRBV5-4 with TRBJ2-7; 10 bases align to TRBD1. The germline CDR1 and CDR2 sequences are SGHNT and YYREEE (reference sequence). The CDR3 consists of 15 residues. The junction had 4 bases not matched to a gene; V was cut back by 0 bases and J by 4 bases. The CDR3 sequence is CASSLGDRGTYEQYF. CDR3 nucleotide sequence: TGTGCCAGCAGCTTGGGGGACAGGGGTACTTACGAGCAGTACTTC.

The genes are TRBV7-2 and TRBJ2-1; a possible D gene is TRBD2 (5 bases). Germline V gives CDR1 SGHTA, CDR2 FQGNSA. CDR3 length: 12 amino acids. V gave up 4 bases and J gave up 12 bases, with 13 bases separating them. CDR3 nucleotides: TGTGCCAGCAGCTCTCCCGGCGGAGGGCAGTTCTTC. This translates into CASSSPGGGQFF.

This clone has a single count. The chain couples TRBV6-6 to TRBJ1-1; maybe TRBD1 (6 bases). The CDR3 covers 14 residues. Germline V CDR1 and CDR2: MNHNY, SVGAGI (reference sequence). Trimming stripped 4 bases from V and 7 bases from J, with 16 bases between. CDR3 coding DNA: TGTGCCAGCAGTTTCCCACAGGGTGTAGGTGAAGCTTTCTTT. Translation: CASSFPQGVGEAFF.

This rearrangement joins TRBV25-1 to TRBJ1-2, with 8 positions matching TRBD1. Germline V CDR1 and CDR2: MGHDK, SYGVNS. The CDR3 sequence is 15 residues long. Trimming cost V 6 bases and J 8 bases; bases outside gene matches: 14. CDR3 sequence reads: CASSREGARGLGYTF. The CDR3, as DNA: TGTGCCAGCAGCCGCGAGGGGGCCAGGGGGCTCGGCTACACCTTC.

V gene TRBV10-3 combines with J gene TRBJ2-7, with D tentatively TRBD1 (6 bases). The CDR3 contains 15 residues. Trimming stripped 2 bases from V and 4 bases from J, with 15 bases between. From germline, CDR1 is ENHRY and CDR2 SYGVKD. The CDR3 spells CAISEMAGQGYEQYF. The CDR3, as DNA: TGTGCCATCAGTGAGATGGCAGGGCAGGGGTACGAGCAGTACTTC.